These T cell receptor beta chains were read from a single sample in a study of blood T cells in healthy people across ages. TCRdb ran MiXCR on the 5' RACE reads and lists one entry per CDR3 protein. The sample has about 2 million distinct CDR3 sequences; roughly 49% are singletons. Sequencing input: blood. The receptors here all came from a woman between 40 and 50 years old in good health. Each CDR3 is given with its conserved first and last residue. A D gene is named only where the DNA matches it firmly. The size of a clone is reported for some rows only, either as once, few or many, or as a class for expanded clones.

cdr3_aa cdr3_nt v_call clone_size d_call j_call
CASSYQPGQGHGYTF TGCGCCAGTAGCTACCAGCCGGGACAGGGACACGGCTACACCTTC TRBV5-1 few TRBD1 TRBJ1-2
CASSESTGVNYGYTF TGTGCCAGCAGTGAATCGACAGGGGTAAACTATGGCTACACCTTC TRBV2 - TRBD1 TRBJ1-2
CASSYSRRDRGFKLAETQYF TGTGCCAGCAGTTACTCCCGAAGGGACAGGGGGTTTAAACTTGCGGAGACCCAGTACTTC TRBV6-2/TRBV6-3 - TRBD1 TRBJ2-5
CASSLGTGLIDIQYF TGCGCCAGCAGCTTGGGGACGGGGCTTATTGACATTCAGTACTTC TRBV5-1 few - TRBJ2-4
CASSLVGPSSYEQYF TGTGCCAGCAGTTTGGTTGGTCCTAGCTCCTACGAGCAGTACTTC TRBV28 few - TRBJ2-7
CASSSGLAGGYTDTQYF TGTGCCAGCAGCTCCGGACTAGCGGGAGGGTACACAGATACGCAGTATTTT TRBV7-3 once TRBD2 TRBJ2-3
CASSRLQAKGYNEQYF TGTGCCAGCAGCCGCTTACAGGCCAAGGGGTACAATGAGCAGTACTTC TRBV3-1 - - TRBJ2-7
CASSVSGQGLSGYTF TGTGCCAGCAGCGTGTCGGGACAGGGGTTGAGTGGCTACACCTTC TRBV9 - TRBD1 TRBJ1-2
CAISDPLETYNEQFF TGTGCCATCAGTGACCCCCTAGAAACCTACAATGAGCAGTTCTTC TRBV10-3 - - TRBJ2-1
CASRQPQGARGSGANVLTF TGTGCCAGCAGGCAACCCCAAGGGGCGCGCGGGTCTGGGGCCAACGTCCTGACTTTC TRBV6-1 - - TRBJ2-6
CASTGRGNYGYTF TGTGCCAGCACGGGGAGGGGGAACTATGGCTACACCTTC TRBV21-1 few - TRBJ1-2
CASGVRPKETQYF TGTGCCAGCGGAGTCCGGCCCAAAGAGACCCAGTACTTC TRBV6-4 - - TRBJ2-5
CASSPPGQGSDEAFF TGTGCCAGCTCACCGCCGGGACAGGGCAGCGATGAAGCTTTCTTT TRBV18 - TRBD1 TRBJ1-1
CASSLGSVGANVLTF TGCGCCAGCAGCTTGGGCTCAGTTGGGGCCAACGTCCTGACTTTC TRBV5-1 - - TRBJ2-6
CSVKAMYREGYTF TGCAGCGTTAAAGCGATGTACAGGGAGGGCTACACCTTC TRBV29-1 - - TRBJ1-2
CASGHVKAGNYGYTF TGCGCCAGCGGCCACGTAAAGGCGGGGAATTATGGCTACACCTTC TRBV4-3 few - TRBJ1-2
CASSRDTLEQYF TGTGCCAGCAGCCGGGACACCCTCGAGCAGTACTTC TRBV7-2 many - TRBJ2-7
CASSRTGEDEKLFF TGTGCCAGCAGTAGGACTGGGGAAGATGAAAAACTGTTTTTT TRBV28 - - TRBJ1-4
CASSPQEGAHQTQYF TGTGCCAGCAGCCCCCAGGAGGGGGCTCATCAGACCCAGTACTTC TRBV7-2 few - TRBJ2-5
CSASGFSGITYEQYF TGCAGCGCCTCGGGGTTTAGCGGGATAACCTACGAGCAGTACTTC TRBV29-1 - TRBD2 TRBJ2-7
CSARDPGKDGEQYF TGCAGTGCTAGAGATCCGGGGAAAGACGGCGAGCAGTACTTC TRBV20-1 - - TRBJ2-7
CASSIDGASYNEQFF TGTGCCAGTAGTATCGACGGGGCCTCCTACAATGAGCAGTTCTTC TRBV19 - - TRBJ2-1
CASQRRGREKLFF TGTGCCAGCCAGCGAAGAGGACGAGAAAAACTGTTTTTT TRBV27 few - TRBJ1-4
CSALQDAVRGYTF TGCAGTGCCCTGCAGGACGCTGTCCGGGGCTACACCTTC TRBV20-1 - - TRBJ1-2
CASSVGDMVVNYGYTF TGTGCCAGCAGCGTAGGGGACATGGTCGTTAACTATGGCTACACCTTC TRBV7-4 - - TRBJ1-2
CASSPTRRVETQYF TGTGCCAGCAGCCCAACTAGAAGGGTAGAGACCCAGTACTTC TRBV5-6 once - TRBJ2-5